This TCR beta chain was sequenced for a study of blood T cell repertoires in COVID-19. Sequenced by immunoSEQ multiplex PCR; TCRdb stores in-frame clones only, minus some. The sample holds about 280,000 clones, 85% seen once. CDR1 is MGHRA, CDR2 YSYEKL, per germline. Trimming removed 3 bases from V and 0 bases from J; junction bases left unmatched: 3. The length of the CDR3 is 15 residues. This receptor was identified in a woman aged 45-65 years who had recovered from COVID-19. The sequenced material came from PBMCs or T cells enriched from blood (not recorded which). This chain uses TRBV4-1 with TRBJ1-2; TRBD1 aligns across 8 bases. The CDR3 spells CASSQGQAPNYGYTF. CDR3 DNA: TGCGCCAGCAGCCAGGGACAGGCCCCTAACTATGGCTACACCTTC.